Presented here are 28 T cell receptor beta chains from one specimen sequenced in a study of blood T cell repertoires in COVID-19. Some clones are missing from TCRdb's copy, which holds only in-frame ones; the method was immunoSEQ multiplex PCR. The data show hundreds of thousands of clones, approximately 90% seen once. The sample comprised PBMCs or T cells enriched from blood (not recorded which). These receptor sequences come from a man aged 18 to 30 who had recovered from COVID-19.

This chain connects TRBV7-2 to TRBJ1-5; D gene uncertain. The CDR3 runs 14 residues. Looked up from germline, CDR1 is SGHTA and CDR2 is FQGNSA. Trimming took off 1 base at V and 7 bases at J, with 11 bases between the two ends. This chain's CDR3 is CASSLGVRGQPQHF. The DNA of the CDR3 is TGTGCCAGCAGCTTAGGAGTACGGGGACAGCCCCAGCATTTT.

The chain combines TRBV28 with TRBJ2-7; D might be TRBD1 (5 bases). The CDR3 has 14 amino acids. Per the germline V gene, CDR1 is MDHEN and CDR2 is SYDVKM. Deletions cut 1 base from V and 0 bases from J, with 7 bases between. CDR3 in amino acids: CASSLSGLSYEQYF. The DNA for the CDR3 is TGTGCCAGCAGTTTATCAGGGCTCTCCTACGAGCAGTACTTC.

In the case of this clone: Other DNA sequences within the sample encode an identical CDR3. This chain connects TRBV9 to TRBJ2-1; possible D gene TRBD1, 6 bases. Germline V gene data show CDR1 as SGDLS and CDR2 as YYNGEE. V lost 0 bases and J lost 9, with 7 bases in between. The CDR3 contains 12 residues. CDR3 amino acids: CASSVVRGEQFF. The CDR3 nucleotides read TGTGCCAGCAGCGTAGTCAGGGGTGAGCAGTTCTTC.

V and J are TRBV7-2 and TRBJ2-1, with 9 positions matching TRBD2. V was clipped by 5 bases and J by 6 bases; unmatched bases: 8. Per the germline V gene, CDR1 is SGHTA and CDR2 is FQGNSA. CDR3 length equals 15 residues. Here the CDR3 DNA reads TGTGCCAGCAGCCAATTAGCGGGAGTGGTCAATGAGCAGTTCTTC. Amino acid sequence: CASSQLAGVVNEQFF.

CDR3 DNA: TGTGCCAGCAGTGACCTAGCGGGAACGCTGGTAGATACGCAGTATTTT. Protein: CASSDLAGTLVDTQYF. V is TRBV6-1 and J is TRBJ2-3; 9 positions match TRBD2. The CDR3 is made up of 16 amino acids. Per germline, CDR1 MNHNS and CDR2 SASEGT. The J segment lost 5 bases and the V segment lost 3 bases, leaving 9 bases of the junction unmatched.

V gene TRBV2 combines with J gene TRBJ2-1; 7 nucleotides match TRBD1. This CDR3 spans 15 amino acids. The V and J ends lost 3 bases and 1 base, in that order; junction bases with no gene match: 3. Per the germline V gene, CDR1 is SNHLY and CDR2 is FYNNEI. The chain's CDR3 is CASSENRGSYNEQFF. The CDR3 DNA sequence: TGTGCCAGCAGTGAGAACAGGGGTTCCTACAATGAGCAGTTCTTC.

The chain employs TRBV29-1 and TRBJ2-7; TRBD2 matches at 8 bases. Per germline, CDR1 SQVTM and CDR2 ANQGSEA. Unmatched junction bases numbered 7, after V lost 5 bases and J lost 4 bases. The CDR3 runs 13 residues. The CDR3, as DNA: TGCAGCGTTTTGCTAGCGGGTACGTACGAGCAGTACTTC. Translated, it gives CSVLLAGTYEQYF.

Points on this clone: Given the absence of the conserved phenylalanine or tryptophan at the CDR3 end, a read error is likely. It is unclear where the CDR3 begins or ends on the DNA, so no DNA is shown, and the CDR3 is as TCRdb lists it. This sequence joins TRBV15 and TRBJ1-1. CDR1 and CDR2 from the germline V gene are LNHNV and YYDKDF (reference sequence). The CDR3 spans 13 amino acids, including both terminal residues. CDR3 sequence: CATGNYERGLKAV.

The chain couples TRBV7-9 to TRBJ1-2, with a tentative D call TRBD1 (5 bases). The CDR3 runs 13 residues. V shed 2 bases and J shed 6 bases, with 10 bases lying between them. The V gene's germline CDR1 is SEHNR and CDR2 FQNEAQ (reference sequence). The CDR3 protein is CASSLLAGDGYTF. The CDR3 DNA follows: TGTGCCAGCAGCTTACTGGCGGGGGATGGCTACACCTTC.

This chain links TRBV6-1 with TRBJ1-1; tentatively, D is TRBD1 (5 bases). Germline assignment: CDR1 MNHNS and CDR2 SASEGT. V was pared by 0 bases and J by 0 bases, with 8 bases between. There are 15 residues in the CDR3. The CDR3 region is CASSEAGGVNTEAFF. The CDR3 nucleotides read TGTGCCAGCAGTGAAGCGGGAGGGGTGAACACTGAAGCTTTCTTT.

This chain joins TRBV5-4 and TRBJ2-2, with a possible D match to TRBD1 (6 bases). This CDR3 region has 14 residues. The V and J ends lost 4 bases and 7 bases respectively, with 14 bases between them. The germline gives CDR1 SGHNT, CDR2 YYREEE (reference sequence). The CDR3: CASSVPTGHGELFF. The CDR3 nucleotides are TGTGCCAGCAGCGTTCCTACAGGGCACGGGGAGCTGTTTTTT.

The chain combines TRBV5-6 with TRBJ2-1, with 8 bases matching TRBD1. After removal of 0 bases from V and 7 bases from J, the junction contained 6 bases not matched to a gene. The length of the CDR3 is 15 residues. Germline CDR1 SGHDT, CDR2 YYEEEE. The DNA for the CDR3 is TGTGCCAGCAGCTTGGCGGACAGGGACAAGAATGAGCAGTTCTTC. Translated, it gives CASSLADRDKNEQFF. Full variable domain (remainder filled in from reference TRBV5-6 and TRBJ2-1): DAGVTQSPTHLIKTRGQQVTLRCSPKSGHDTVSWYQQALGQGPQFIFQYYEEEERQRGNFPDRFSGHQFPNYSSELNVNALLLGDSALYLCASSLADRDKNEQFFGPGTRLTVL.

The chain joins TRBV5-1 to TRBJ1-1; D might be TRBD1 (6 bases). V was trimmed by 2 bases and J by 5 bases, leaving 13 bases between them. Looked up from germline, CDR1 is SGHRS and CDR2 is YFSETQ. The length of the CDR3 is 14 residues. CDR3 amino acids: CASSLGRGTTEAFF. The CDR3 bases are TGCGCCAGCAGCTTAGGCAGGGGCACAACTGAAGCTTTCTTT.

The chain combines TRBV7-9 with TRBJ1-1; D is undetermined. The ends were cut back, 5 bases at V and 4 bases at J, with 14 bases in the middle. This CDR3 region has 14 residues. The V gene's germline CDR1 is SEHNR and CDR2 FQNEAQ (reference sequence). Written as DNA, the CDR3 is TGTGCCAGCAGCCCTGGGAGGATAGGCACTGAAGCTTTCTTT. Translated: CASSPGRIGTEAFF.

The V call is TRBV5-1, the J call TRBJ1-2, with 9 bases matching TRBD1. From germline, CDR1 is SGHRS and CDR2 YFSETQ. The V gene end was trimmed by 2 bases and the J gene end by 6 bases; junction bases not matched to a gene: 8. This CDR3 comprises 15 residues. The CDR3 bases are TGCGCCAGCAGCTTTACAGGGGGCCCCGCTGATGGCTACACCTTC. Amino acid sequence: CASSFTGGPADGYTF.

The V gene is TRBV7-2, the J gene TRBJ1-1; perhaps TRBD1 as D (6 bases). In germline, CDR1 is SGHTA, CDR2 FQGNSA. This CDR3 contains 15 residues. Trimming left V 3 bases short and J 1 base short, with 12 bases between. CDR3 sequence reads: CASSLGRQANTEAFF. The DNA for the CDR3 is TGTGCCAGCAGCTTGGGCAGACAGGCGAACACTGAAGCTTTCTTT.

The CDR3: CASSVGELAEKLFF. The CDR3 DNA reads TGTGCCAGCAGCGTAGGAGAATTAGCTGAAAAACTGTTTTTT. The J gene is TRBJ1-4, the V gene TRBV9, with unresolved D. V dropped 0 bases and J dropped 7 bases, with 10 bases sitting between them. In germline, CDR1 is SGDLS, CDR2 YYNGEE. This CDR3 spans 14 amino acids.

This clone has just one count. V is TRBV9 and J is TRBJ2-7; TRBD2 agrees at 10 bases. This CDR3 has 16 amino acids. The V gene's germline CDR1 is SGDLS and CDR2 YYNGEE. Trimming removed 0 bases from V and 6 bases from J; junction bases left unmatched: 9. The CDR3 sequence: CASSVALAGEFREQYF. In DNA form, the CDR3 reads TGTGCCAGCAGCGTAGCTCTAGCGGGGGAATTTCGCGAGCAGTACTTC.

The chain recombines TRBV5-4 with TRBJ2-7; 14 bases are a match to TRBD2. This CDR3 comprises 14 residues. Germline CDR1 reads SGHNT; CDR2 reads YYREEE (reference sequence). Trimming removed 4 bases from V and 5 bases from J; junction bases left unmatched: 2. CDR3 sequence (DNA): TGTGCCAGCAGCCGGGGACTAGCGGGAGACGAGCAGTACTTC. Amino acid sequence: CASSRGLAGDEQYF.

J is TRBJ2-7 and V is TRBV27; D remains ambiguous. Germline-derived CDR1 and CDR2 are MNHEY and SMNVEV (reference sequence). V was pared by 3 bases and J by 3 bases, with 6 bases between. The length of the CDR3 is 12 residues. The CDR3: CASSLRIYEQYF. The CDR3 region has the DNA TGTGCCAGCAGTTTGAGGATCTACGAGCAGTACTTC.

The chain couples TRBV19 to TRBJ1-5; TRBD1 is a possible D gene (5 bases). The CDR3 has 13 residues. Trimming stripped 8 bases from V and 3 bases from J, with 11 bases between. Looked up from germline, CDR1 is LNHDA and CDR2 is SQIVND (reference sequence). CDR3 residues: CASWGRVNQPQHF. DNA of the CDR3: TGTGCCAGTTGGGGCAGAGTCAATCAGCCCCAGCATTTT.

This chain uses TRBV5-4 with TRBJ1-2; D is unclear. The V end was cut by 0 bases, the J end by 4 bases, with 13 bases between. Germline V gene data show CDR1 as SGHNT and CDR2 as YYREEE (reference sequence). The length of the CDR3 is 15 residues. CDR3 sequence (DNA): TGTGCCAGCAGCTTGGGACTTGGAACAATCTATGGCTACACCTTC. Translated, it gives CASSLGLGTIYGYTF. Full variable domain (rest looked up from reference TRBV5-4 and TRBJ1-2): ETGVTQSPTHLIKTRGQQVTLRCSSQSGHNTVSWYQQALGQGPQFIFQYYREEENGRGNFPPRFSGLQFPNYSSELNVNALELDDSALYLCASSLGLGTIYGYTFGSGTRLTVV.

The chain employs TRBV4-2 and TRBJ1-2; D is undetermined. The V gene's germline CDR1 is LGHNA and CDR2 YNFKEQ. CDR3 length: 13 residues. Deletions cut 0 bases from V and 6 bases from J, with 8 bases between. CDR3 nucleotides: TGTGCCAGCAGCCAAGACTGGCAGAATGGCTACACCTTC. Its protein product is CASSQDWQNGYTF.

CDR3 protein: CASSRGQGYYEQYF. In DNA form, the CDR3 reads TGTGCCAGCAGCCGCGGACAGGGGTATTACGAGCAGTACTTC. The chain couples TRBV7-2 to TRBJ2-7; 9 bases are a match to TRBD1. The CDR3 runs to 14 residues. Germline values: CDR1 SGHTA, CDR2 FQGNSA. Trimming cost V 5 bases and J 4 bases; bases outside gene matches: 6.

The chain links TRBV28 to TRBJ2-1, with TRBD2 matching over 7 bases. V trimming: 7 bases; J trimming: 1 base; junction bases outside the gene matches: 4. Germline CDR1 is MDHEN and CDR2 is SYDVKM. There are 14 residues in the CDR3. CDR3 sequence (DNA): TGTGCCAGCAAGAGAGCGGGATCCTACAATGAGCAGTTCTTC. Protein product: CASKRAGSYNEQFF.

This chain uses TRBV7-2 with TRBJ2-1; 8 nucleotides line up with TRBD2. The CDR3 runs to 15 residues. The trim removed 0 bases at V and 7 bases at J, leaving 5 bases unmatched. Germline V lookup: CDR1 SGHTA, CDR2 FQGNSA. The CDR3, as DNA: TGTGCCAGCAGCTTAGCTAGCGGGGATCTGAATGAGCAGTTCTTC. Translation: CASSLASGDLNEQFF.

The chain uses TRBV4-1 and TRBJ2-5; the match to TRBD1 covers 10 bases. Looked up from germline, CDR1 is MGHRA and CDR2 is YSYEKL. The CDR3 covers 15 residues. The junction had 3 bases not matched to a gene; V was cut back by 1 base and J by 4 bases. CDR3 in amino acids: CASSQGQGALETQYF. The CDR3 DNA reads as TGCGCCAGCAGCCAAGGACAGGGGGCGTTAGAGACCCAGTACTTC.

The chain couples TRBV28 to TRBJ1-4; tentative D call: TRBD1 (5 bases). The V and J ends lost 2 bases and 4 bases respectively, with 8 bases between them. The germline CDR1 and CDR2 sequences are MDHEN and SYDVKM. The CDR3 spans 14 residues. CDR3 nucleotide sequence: TGTGCCAGCAGTTTAGAACAGGTTAATGAAAAACTGTTTTTT. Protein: CASSLEQVNEKLFF.